This entry lists 5 T cell receptor beta chains sequenced from one sample in a study of identical twins. TCRdb recomputed calls from the 5' RACE reads with MiXCR, one row per CDR3 protein. The sample consists of 550,000 to 700,000 distinct CDR3 sequences, more than 9% of them appearing once. This sample was shared with a second study, whose subject was yellow fever vaccine responses in identical twins.

Specimen: PBMCs. These receptor sequences come from a woman younger than 35 in good health.

This clonotype was observed many times. In DNA, the CDR3 is TGCGCCAGCAGCCACCGACGAGCGGACCTCTTCTACAATGAGCAGTTCTTC. The encoded protein is CASSHRRADLFYNEQFF. This chain joins TRBV4-3 and TRBJ2-1, with D possibly being TRBD2 (5 bases). There are 17 residues in the CDR3. The germline CDR1 and CDR2 sequences are LGHNA and YSLEER. Trimming removed 3 bases at V and 3 bases at J, with 18 bases between.

This clonotype was picked up many times. V and J are TRBV3-1 and TRBJ2-2; TRBD1 matches 8 bases. Germline CDR1 is LGHDT and CDR2 is YNNKEL (reference sequence). This CDR3 has 15 amino acids. Trimming at V came to 4 bases and at J to 8 bases, leaving 9 bases not matched to a gene. The CDR3 here is CASSPGQGPVGELFF. CDR3 nucleotides: TGTGCCAGCAGCCCCGGACAGGGCCCGGTTGGGGAGCTGTTTTTT.

Only a few counts were recorded for this clonotype. CDR3: CASSPSLRGLRGYTF. In nucleotides, the CDR3 is TGTGCCAGCAGTCCTTCACTCAGGGGGCTTCGGGGCTACACCTTC. V and J are TRBV27 and TRBJ1-2; 8 bases agree with TRBD1. With V trimmed by 5 bases and J by 8 bases, 13 bases remained unmatched. Germline values: CDR1 MNHEY, CDR2 SMNVEV (reference sequence). This CDR3 is built from 15 residues.

This clonotype was counted ten times or more. The V call is TRBV6-2 or TRBV6-3, the J call TRBJ2-7; 8 nucleotides agree with TRBD2. The germline V gene has CDR1 MNHEY and CDR2 SVGEGT. CDR3 length: 13 residues. Losses at the gene ends were 6 bases for V and 2 bases for J; bases not matched to a gene: 3. The CDR3 loop reads CASRGGGTYEQYF. The CDR3 DNA reads as TGTGCCAGCAGGGGCGGGGGGACCTACGAGCAGTACTTC.

Only one count was recorded for this clonotype. J is TRBJ1-5 and V is TRBV13, with D possibly matching TRBD1 (5 bases). Germline values: CDR1 PRHDT, CDR2 FYEKMQ (reference sequence). The CDR3 has 20 residues. V dropped 3 bases and J dropped 0 bases, with 24 bases sitting between them. In DNA, the CDR3 is TGTGCCAGCAGCTTCTGCCGTGCCGGGACGGCCTGGGATAGCAATCAGCCCCAGCATTTT. Its protein product is CASSFCRAGTAWDSNQPQHF.